The entry below describes one TCR beta chain. Its antigen remains unidentified. This sample is drawn from a study of cytomegalovirus exposure and HLA in healthy donors. Overall study results and limits: Cytomegalovirus status, reportedly, was diagnosed with high specificity and sensitivity by the classifier.

CDR3 size: 12 residues. Germline CDR1 MNHEY, CDR2 SMNVEV (reference sequence). V was shortened by 10 bases and J by 8 bases, with 17 bases between the two germline ends. Some clones are missing from TCRdb's copy, which holds only in-frame ones; the method was immunoSEQ multiplex PCR. The sample lists about 200,000 clones; roughly 91% were seen once. The V and J genes are TRBV27 and TRBJ1-2; D may be TRBD1 (5 bases). This TCR derives from a woman in her late teens or twenties in good health and CMV-seropositive. The sequenced sample was PBMCs. The CDR3 region is CAIKIRERGYTF. The CDR3 nucleotides are TGTGCCATCAAAATCAGGGAAAGGGGCTACACCTTC.